The 10 T cell receptor beta chains presented below share a single source sample, sequenced in a study of lymphopenia after photon versus proton radiotherapy. The repertoire was sequenced with immunoSEQ multiplex PCR; TCRdb's copy has only in-frame clones and lacks some. The profile shows over 30,000 clones, over 70% of them singletons. The specimen comprised peripheral blood, sampled from a patient treated with proton-based radiotherapy. The origin of the receptors is a woman aged 65 to 85 with pancreatic cancer.

The J gene is TRBJ1-1, the V gene TRBV28, with D unresolved. The CDR3 extends over 12 amino acids. V was cut by 3 bases and J by 7 bases, with 9 bases left in between. Per the germline V gene, CDR1 is MDHEN and CDR2 is SYDVKM. The CDR3, as DNA: TGTGCCAGCAGTTTGACGCAGAGTGAAGCTTTCTTT. Protein: CASSLTQSEAFF.

The chain joins TRBV25-1 to TRBJ2-5; tentative D call: TRBD1 (6 bases). The CDR3 is 14 residues long. Per the germline V gene, CDR1 is MGHDK and CDR2 is SYGVNS. Trimming removed 8 bases from V and 2 bases from J, with 15 bases in between. For the CDR3, the DNA is TGTGCCAGCGCCAGGACAGAGACTCAAGAGACCCAGTACTTC. It specifies CASARTETQETQYF.

The V and J genes are TRBV18 and TRBJ2-5; D unresolved. V lost 2 bases and J lost 5, with 12 bases in between. CDR3 length: 14 amino acids. The germline gives CDR1 KGHSH, CDR2 LQKENI. The CDR3 nucleotides are TGTGCCAGCTCACCATTCCGCTCTCGGGAGACCCAGTACTTC. This gives the protein CASSPFRSRETQYF. The full variable domain, its missing parts supplied by reference TRBV18 and TRBJ2-5, is NAGVMQNPRHLVRRRGQEARLRCSPMKGHSHVYWYRQLPEEGLKFMVYLQKENIIDESGMPKERFSAEFPKEGPSILRIQQVVRGDSAAYFCASSPFRSRETQYFGPGTRLLVL.

The genes are TRBV28 and TRBJ2-1; 7 bases line up with TRBD1. The germline V gene encodes CDR1 MDHEN and CDR2 SYDVKM. The CDR3 covers 15 residues. The trim removed 5 bases at V and 13 bases at J, leaving 17 bases unmatched. The CDR3 nucleotides read TGTGCCAGCAGTGTCCTAGGGGGCTCTGGGTGGTTTCAGTTCTTC. Residues: CASSVLGGSGWFQFF.

V usage is TRBV6-1 and J usage is TRBJ2-7; 11 nucleotides line up with TRBD1. Germline V lookup: CDR1 MNHNS, CDR2 SASEGT. J lost 4 bases, V lost 0 bases, and 8 bases had no gene match. This CDR3 contains 17 residues. CDR3 residues: CASSEASGRDRGYEQYF. Here the CDR3 DNA reads TGTGCCAGCAGTGAAGCTAGCGGGCGGGACAGGGGGTACGAGCAGTACTTC.

The chain carries TRBV6-6 and TRBJ1-1, with TRBD1 identical over 9 bases. V lost 7 bases and J lost 3; bases outside the gene matches: 6. This CDR3 spans 14 amino acids. CDR1 MNHNY and CDR2 SVGAGI come from the germline V gene (reference sequence). The CDR3 here is CASKHRGQDTEAFF. The CDR3 DNA reads as TGTGCCAGCAAGCACAGGGGGCAGGACACTGAAGCTTTCTTT.

The chain links TRBV5-4 to TRBJ2-2, with D perhaps TRBD1 (6 bases). V lost 2 bases and J lost 5, with 16 bases in between. This CDR3 has 16 amino acids. CDR1 is SGHNT and CDR2 is YYREEE in the germline V gene (reference sequence). The chain's CDR3 is CASSFPPGQGTGELFF. CDR3 bases: TGTGCCAGCAGCTTTCCCCCGGGACAAGGGACCGGGGAGCTGTTTTTT.

The chain has TRBV7-3 and TRBJ2-7, with 7 bases aligning to TRBD2. With V trimmed by 4 bases and J by 0 bases, 3 bases remained unmatched. Per germline, CDR1 SGHTA and CDR2 FQGTGA. The CDR3 extends over 14 amino acids. The DNA of the CDR3 is TGTGCCAGCAGCTCCACTAGCGCCTCCTACGAGCAGTACTTC. Translation gives CASSSTSASYEQYF. The complete variable domain, with remaining parts taken from reference TRBV7-3 and TRBJ2-7, reads GAGVSQTPSNKVTEKGKYVELRCDPISGHTALYWYRQSLGQGPEFLIYFQGTGAADDSGLPNDRFFAVRPEGSVSTLKIQRTERGDSAVYLCASSSTSASYEQYFGPGTRLTVT.

The chain joins TRBV30 to TRBJ1-4, with 10 bases fitting TRBD1. The V gene's germline CDR1 is GTSNPN and CDR2 SVGIG (reference sequence). The CDR3 runs 16 residues. V gave up 2 bases and J gave up 5 bases; unmatched junction bases: 8. DNA for the CDR3: TGTGCCTGGAGTTTAATTGGACAGGGGGAAAATGAAAAACTGTTTTTT. This translates into CAWSLIGQGENEKLFF. Based on the CDR3 plus reference TRBV30 and TRBJ1-4, the full variable domain is SQTIHQWPATLVQPVGSPLSLECTVEGTSNPNLYWYRQAAGRGLQLLFYSVGIGQISSEVPQNLSASRPQDRQFILSSKKLLLSDSGFYLCAWSLIGQGENEKLFFGSGTQLSVL.

This rearrangement joins TRBV7-9 to TRBJ1-1; D unresolved. This CDR3 has 13 residues. Deletions cut 5 bases from V and 4 bases from J, with 11 bases between. The V gene's germline CDR1 is SEHNR and CDR2 FQNEAQ (reference sequence). The chain's CDR3 is CASSLQTGTEAFF. Here the CDR3 DNA reads TGTGCCAGCAGCCTACAGACGGGCACTGAAGCTTTCTTT.